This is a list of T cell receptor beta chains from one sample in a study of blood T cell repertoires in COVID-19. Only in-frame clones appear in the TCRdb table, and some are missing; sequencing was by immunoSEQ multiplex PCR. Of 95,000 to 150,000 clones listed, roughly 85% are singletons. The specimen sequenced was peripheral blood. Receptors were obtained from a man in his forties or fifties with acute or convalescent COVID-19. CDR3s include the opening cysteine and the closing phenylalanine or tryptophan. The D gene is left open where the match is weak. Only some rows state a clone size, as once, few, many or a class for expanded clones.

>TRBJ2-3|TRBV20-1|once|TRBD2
CSASLEVAGGTDTQYF
TGCAGTGCTAGTTTGGAAGTAGCGGGAGGAACAGATACGCAGTATTTT
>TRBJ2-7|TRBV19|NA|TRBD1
CASSIAKGQIYEQYF
TGTGCCAGTAGTATAGCGAAGGGACAGATCTACGAGCAGTACTTC
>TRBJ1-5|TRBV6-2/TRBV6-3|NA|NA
CASSYSGAGQPQHF
TGTGCCAGCAGTTACTCTGGGGCCGGGCAGCCCCAGCATTTT
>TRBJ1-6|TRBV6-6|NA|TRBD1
CASSYVMTGGNSPLHF
TGTGCCAGCAGTTACGTGATGACAGGGGGGAATTCACCCCTCCACTTT
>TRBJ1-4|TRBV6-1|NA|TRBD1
CASRKDRGREKLFF
TGTGCCAGCAGAAAAGACAGGGGGCGAGAAAAACTGTTTTTT
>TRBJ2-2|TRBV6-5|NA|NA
CASSYSTGYNTGELFF
TGTGCCAGCAGTTACTCTACAGGTTACAACACCGGGGAGCTGTTTTTT
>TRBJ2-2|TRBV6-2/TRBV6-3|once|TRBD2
CASTPREGRNTGELFF
TGTGCCAGCACCCCCAGGGAGGGGCGGAACACCGGGGAGCTGTTTTTT
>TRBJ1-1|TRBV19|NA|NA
CASSISIAYTEAFF
TGTGCCAGTAGTATCTCTATCGCGTACACTGAAGCTTTCTTT
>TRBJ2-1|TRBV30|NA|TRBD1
CAWVGDRAYNEQFF
TGTGCCTGGGTGGGGGACAGGGCCTACAATGAGCAGTTCTTC
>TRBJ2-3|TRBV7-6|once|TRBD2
CASSLTAASGGAALTDTQYF
TGTGCCAGCAGCTTAACAGCGGCTAGCGGGGGGGCCGCCCTCACGGATACGCAGTATTTT